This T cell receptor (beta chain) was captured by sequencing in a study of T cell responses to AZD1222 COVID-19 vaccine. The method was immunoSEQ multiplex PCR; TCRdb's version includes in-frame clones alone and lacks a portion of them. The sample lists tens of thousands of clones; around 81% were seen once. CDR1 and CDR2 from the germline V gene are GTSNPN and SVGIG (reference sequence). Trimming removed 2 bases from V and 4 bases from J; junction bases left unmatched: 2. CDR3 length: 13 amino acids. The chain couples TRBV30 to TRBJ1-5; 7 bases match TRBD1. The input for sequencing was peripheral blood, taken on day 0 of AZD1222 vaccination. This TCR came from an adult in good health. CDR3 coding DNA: TGTGCCTGGAGTAAACAGGGGAATCAGCCCCAGCATTTT. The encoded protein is CAWSKQGNQPQHF. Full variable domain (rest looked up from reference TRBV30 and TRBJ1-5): SQTIHQWPATLVQPVGSPLSLECTVEGTSNPNLYWYRQAAGRGLQLLFYSVGIGQISSEVPQNLSASRPQDRQFILSSKKLLLSDSGFYLCAWSKQGNQPQHFGDGTRLSIL.